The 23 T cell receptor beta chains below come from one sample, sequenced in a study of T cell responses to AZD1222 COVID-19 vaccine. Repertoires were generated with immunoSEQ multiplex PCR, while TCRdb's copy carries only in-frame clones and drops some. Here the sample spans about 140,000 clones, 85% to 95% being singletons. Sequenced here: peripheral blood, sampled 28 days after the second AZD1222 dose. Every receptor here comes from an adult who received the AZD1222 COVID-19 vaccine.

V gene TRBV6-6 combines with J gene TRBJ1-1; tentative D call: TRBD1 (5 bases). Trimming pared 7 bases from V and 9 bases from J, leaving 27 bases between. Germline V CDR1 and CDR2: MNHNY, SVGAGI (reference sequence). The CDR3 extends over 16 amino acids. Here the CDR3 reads CASIPGRAGEQHKAFF. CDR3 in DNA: TGTGCCAGCATCCCGGGCAGGGCCGGGGAGCAACACAAAGCTTTCTTT.

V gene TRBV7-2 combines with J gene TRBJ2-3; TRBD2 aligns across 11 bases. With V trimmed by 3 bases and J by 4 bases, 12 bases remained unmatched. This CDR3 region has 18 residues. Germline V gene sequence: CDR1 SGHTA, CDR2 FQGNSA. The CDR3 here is CASSFPLFSGRGADTQYF. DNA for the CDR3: TGTGCCAGCAGCTTTCCTCTCTTTAGCGGGAGGGGCGCAGATACGCAGTATTTT.

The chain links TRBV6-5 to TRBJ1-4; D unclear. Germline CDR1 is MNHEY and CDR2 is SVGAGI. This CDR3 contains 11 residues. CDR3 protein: CAGWLNEKLFF. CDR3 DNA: TGTGCTGGTTGGCTTAATGAAAAACTGTTTTTT.

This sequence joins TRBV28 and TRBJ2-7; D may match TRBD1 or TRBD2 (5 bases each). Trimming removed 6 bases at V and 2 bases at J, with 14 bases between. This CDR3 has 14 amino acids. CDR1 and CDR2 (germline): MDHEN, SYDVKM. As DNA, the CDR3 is TGTGCCAGCAGGGGAAAGGGGAGAGCCTACGAGCAGTACTTC. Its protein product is CASRGKGRAYEQYF.

Here the CDR3 reads CASSQDTGTGGASENTQYF. CDR3 nucleotide sequence: TGCGCCAGCAGCCAAGACACCGGGACAGGGGGCGCGAGTGAGAATACGCAGTATTTT. The chain links TRBV4-1 to TRBJ2-3, with 12 nucleotides matching TRBD1. The germline CDR1 and CDR2 sequences are MGHRA and YSYEKL. CDR3 size: 19 residues. J was trimmed by 7 bases and V by 0 bases; bases with no gene match: 14.

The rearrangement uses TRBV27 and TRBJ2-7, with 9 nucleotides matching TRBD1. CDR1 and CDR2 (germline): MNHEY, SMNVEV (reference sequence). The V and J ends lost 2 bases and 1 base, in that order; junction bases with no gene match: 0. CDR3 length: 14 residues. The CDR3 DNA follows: TGTGCCAGCAGTTTAGGGACAGGGTCCTACGAGCAGTACTTC. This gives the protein CASSLGTGSYEQYF.

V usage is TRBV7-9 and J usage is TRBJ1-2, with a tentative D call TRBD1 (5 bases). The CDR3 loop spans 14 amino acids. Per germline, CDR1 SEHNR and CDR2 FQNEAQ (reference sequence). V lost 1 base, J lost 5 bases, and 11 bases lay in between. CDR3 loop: CASSLEKGTYGYTF. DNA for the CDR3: TGTGCCAGCAGCTTAGAAAAAGGGACTTATGGCTACACCTTC.

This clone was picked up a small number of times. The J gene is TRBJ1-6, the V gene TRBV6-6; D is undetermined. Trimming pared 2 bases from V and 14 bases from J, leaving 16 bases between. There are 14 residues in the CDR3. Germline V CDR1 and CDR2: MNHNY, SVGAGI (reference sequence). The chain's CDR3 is CASSYGSGNGALHF. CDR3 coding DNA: TGTGCCAGCAGTTACGGGTCGGGAAACGGGGCCCTCCACTTT.

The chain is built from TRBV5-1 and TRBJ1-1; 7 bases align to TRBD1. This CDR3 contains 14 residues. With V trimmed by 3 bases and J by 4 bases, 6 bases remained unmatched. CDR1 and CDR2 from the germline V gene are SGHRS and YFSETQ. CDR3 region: CASSYRGGGTEAFF. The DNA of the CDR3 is TGCGCCAGCAGCTACAGGGGTGGAGGCACTGAAGCTTTCTTT.

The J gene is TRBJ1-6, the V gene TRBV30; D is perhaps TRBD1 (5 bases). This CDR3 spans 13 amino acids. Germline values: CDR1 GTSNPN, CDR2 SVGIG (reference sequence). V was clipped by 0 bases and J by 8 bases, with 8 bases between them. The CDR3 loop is CAWSVTRDSPLHF. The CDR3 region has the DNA TGTGCCTGGAGTGTAACCAGGGATTCACCCCTCCACTTT.

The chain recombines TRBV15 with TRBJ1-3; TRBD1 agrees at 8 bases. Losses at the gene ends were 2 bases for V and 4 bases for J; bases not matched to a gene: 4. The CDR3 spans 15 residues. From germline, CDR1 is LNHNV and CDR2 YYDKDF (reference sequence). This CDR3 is CATSRNTGGGNTIYF. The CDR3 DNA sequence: TGTGCCACCAGCAGAAACACAGGGGGAGGAAACACCATATATTTT. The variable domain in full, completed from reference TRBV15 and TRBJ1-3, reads DAMVIQNPRYQVTQFGKPVTLSCSQTLNHNVMYWYQQKSSQAPKLLFHYYDKDFNNEADTPDNFQSRRPNTSFCFLDIRSPGLGDTAMYLCATSRNTGGGNTIYFGEGSWLTVV.

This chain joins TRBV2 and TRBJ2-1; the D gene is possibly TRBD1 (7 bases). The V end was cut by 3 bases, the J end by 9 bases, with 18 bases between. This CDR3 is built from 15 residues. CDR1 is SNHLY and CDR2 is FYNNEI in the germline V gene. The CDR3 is CASSERDSGRGEQFF. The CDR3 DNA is TGTGCCAGCAGTGAGCGGGACAGTGGTAGGGGTGAGCAGTTCTTC.

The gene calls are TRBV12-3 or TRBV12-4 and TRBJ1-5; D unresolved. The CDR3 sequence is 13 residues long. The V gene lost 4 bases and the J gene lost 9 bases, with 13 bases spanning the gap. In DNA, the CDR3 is TGTGCCAGCAGTTCGAATATGAATGCGCCCCAGCATTTT. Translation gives CASSSNMNAPQHF.

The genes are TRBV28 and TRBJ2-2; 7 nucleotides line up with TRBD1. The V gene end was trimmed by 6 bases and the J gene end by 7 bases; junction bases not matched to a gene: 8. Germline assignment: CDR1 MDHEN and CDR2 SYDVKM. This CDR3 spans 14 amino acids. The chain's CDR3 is CASSETGRGGELFF. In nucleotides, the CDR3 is TGTGCCAGCAGCGAGACAGGGCGTGGCGGGGAGCTGTTTTTT. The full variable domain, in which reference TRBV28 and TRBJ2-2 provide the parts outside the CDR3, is DVKVTQSSRYLVKRTGEKVFLECVQDMDHENMFWYRQDPGLGLRLIYFSYDVKMKEKGDIPEGYSVSREKKERFSLILESASTNQTSMYLCASSETGRGGELFFGEGSRLTVL.

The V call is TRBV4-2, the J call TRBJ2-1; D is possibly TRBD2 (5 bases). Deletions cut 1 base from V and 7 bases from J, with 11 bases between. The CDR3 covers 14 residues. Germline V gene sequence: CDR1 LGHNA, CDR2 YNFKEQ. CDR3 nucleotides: TGTGCCAGCAGCCAAGGACTATCGGGTAATGAGCAGTTCTTC. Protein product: CASSQGLSGNEQFF.

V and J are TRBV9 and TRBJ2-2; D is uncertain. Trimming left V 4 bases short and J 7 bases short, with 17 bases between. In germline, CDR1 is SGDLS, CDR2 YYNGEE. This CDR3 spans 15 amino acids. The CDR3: CASSPQIGGNGELFF. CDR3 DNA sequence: TGTGCCAGCAGCCCTCAAATTGGCGGTAACGGGGAGCTGTTTTTT.

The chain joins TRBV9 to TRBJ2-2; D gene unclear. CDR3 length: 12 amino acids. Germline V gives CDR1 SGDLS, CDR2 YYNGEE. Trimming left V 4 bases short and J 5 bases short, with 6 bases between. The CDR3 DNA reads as TGTGCCAGCAGCCTACATACCGGGGAGCTGTTTTTT. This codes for CASSLHTGELFF.

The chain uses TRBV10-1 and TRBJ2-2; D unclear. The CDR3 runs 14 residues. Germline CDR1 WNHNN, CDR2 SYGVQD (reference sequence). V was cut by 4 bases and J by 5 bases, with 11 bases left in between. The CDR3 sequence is CASSAIPSTGELFF. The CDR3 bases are TGCGCCAGCAGTGCGATACCCTCTACCGGGGAGCTGTTTTTT.

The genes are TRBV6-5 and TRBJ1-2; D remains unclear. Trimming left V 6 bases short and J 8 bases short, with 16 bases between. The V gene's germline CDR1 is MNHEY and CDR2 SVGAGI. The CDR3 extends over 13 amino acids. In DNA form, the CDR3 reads TGTGCCAGCAGAACCGGGATCACGGGAGGCTACACCTTC. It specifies CASRTGITGGYTF.

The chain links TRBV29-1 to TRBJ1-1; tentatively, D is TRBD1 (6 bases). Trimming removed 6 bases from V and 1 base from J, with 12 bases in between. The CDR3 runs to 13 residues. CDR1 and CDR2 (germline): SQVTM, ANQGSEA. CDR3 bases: TGCAGCGTCCGGGGACAAGGGAACACTGAAGCTTTCTTT. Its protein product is CSVRGQGNTEAFF.

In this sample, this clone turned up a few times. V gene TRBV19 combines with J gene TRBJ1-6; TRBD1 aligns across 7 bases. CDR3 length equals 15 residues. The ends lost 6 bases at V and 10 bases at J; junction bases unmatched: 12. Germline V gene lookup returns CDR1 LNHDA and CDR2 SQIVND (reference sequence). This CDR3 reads CASSNMHRGGSPLHF. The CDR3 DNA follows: TGTGCCAGTAGCAACATGCACAGGGGAGGATCACCCCTCCACTTT.

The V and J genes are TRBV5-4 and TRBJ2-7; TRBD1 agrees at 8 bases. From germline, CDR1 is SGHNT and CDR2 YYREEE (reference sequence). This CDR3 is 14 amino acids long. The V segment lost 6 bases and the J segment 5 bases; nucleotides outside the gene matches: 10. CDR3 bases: TGTGCCAGCACGTGGGCAGGGGGCATCAACGAGCAGTACTTC. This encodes CASTWAGGINEQYF.

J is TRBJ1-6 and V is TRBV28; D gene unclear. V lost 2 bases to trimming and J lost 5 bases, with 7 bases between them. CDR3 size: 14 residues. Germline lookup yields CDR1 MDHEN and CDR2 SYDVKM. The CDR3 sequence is CASSLTQDNSPLHF. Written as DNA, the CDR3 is TGTGCCAGCAGTTTAACTCAGGATAATTCACCCCTCCACTTT.